The source of this T cell receptor (beta chain) is a study of T cell repertoires in cytomegalovirus infection (dated 2019 in TCRdb). In the study overall: Recently identified HLA-C-restricted CMV epitopes, whose presentation resists viral immunomodulation, were targeted by peptide stimulations together with well-studied HLA-B-restricted epitopes. Donor HLA type was relevant to the analysis, as public TCR beta signatures indicated carriage of CMV infection together with the matching HLA type.

This clonotype turned up a few times. Its antigen is unknown. Base-call qualities are not available, and no considerably larger clone is one nucleotide away. Instrument on record: Illumina HiSeq 1500. TCRdb ran its own pipeline on the public reads, namely fastp trimming at Q25 and MiXCR clone calling, and kept in-frame beta chains. Entries that share a CDR3 protein sequence are merged under the most common genes and DNA. Within this sample are approximately 770,000 distinct CDR3 sequences, with 25% to 35% of them counted one time only. In total, the top ten clones hold about an eighth of the sample. The treatment or condition label here, explained by the study, means: in vitro stimulation with specific CMV peptide epitopes to enrich CMV-specific T cells. The trim is 3 bases for V and 0 bases for J, with a gap of 10 bases between the germline ends. The CDR3, from cysteine to phenylalanine, totals 14 residues. CDR3 DNA only is kept here, 42 bases in frame from base 1. For CDR1 and CDR2, the germline V gene (reference sequence) lists DFQATT and SNEGSKA.

The full study reports these points: Carriers of CMV infection plus the relevant HLA type were discriminated by the cumulative frequency of public TCR beta family members in the study cohort and in an independent approximately 400-donor cohort. In the ex vivo response, HLA-C-restricted CMV-specific TCR beta clonotypes were dominant, and in two of eight donors the single most frequent clonotype came from this HLA-C-restricted group.

The material was cultured CD8+ T cells from PBMCs, obtained from culture after CMV antigen stimulation. This chain joins TRBV20-1 to TRBJ2-3, and perhaps TRBD1 as D gene, on 5 matching bases. The sequence came from a human donor in good health (CMV status not recorded). Some clones in this sample may be carry-over from other donors' samples. The CDR3 region has the sequence CSASRQLSTDTQYF. The base sequence is TGCAGTGCTAGCCGACAGTTGAGCACAGATACGCAGTATTTT.